This T cell receptor (beta chain) derives from a study of PD-1 blockade in classical Hodgkin lymphoma. As for time point: cycle 4 day 1 (C4D1), after 6 weeks of nivolumab. Every patient was affected by relapse after autologous stem cell transplantation, while exposure to brentuximab vedotin was not uniform. CD4+ T cells were purified from thawed PBMCs by negative selection. Germline CDR1 MDHEN, CDR2 SYDVKM. Between the trimmed V and J ends, which lost 6 bases and 7 bases, there was a span of 4 bases. This CDR3 has 10 amino acids. Generated by immunoSEQ multiplex PCR, the TCRdb table keeps only in-frame clones and is missing some. The sample has tens of thousands of clones, around 83% seen once; the top ten hold approximately 0.49%.

The specimen comprised CD4+ T cells from blood, sampled before the fourth cycle of nivolumab. This TCR came from a human donor with classical Hodgkin lymphoma. The chain carries TRBV28 and TRBJ2-1; D not certain. The CDR3 here is CASRGNEQFF. CDR3 coding DNA: TGTGCCAGCAGAGGGAATGAGCAGTTCTTC.